A selection of T cell receptor beta chains follows, all from one sample in a study of metastatic and nonmetastatic thyroid tumors. TCRdb re-called the PCR reads through MiXCR. The sample holds over 9,500 clones; 25% to 40% are singletons and the top ten take about 15%. The specimen was tumor tissue. These receptors originate from a male donor with papillary thyroid cancer or a benign thyroid nodule (not recorded which). Some clones in this sample may be carry-over from other donors' samples. Both conserved end residues are part of each CDR3.

V gene	CDR3 protein
TRBV3-1	CASSQVTTFGYTF
TRBV19	CASSIGTSGSDEQFF
TRBV15	CATSRKQANSNKPQHF
TRBV7-9	CASSSSLEAFF
TRBV30	CAWGLAGTNTGELFF
TRBV7-3	CASSLTVNSGGNEQFF
TRBV6-1	CASSAKGWDTEAFF
TRBV10-1	CASSRQAQETQYF
TRBV6-1	CASTQKGYEQYF
TRBV6-1	CASRLMNTEAFF
TRBV7-2	CASNLWGQGIEQYF
TRBV20-1	CSASSPGLYSNQPQHF
TRBV12-5	CASGLGAGSGYTF
TRBV28	CASSSLGQGSGYTF
TRBV18	CASSPGTSSNNEQFF
TRBV6-1	CATSGGNQPQHF
TRBV6-2/TRBV6-3	CASRVIRDTYNEQFF
TRBV2	CASSGQGAQLYGYTF
TRBV4-2	CASRQDSSYSEAFF
TRBV18	CASSAGTGNTYEQYF
TRBV6-1	CASSRGQGGSYEQYF
TRBV19	CASSIGLLNTEAFF
TRBV5-1	CASSLGGKPYEQYF
TRBV7-8	CASSEGQGVHGYTF
TRBV5-4	CAITSLDRNRHEQFF
TRBV7-9	CASRRESTDTQYF
TRBV12-3/TRBV12-4	CASSSGGGYTQYF
TRBV7-3	CASSLDRSTEAFF
TRBV5-6	CASSLTLLTGSLINEQLF
TRBV18	CASSLNAGQQETQYF
TRBV18	CASSLQGAQPQHF
TRBV12-3/TRBV12-4	CASSLWQSSYNEQFF
TRBV6-1	CASSATGGSSGELFF
TRBV7-2	CASSWGAGEQFF
TRBV2	CASSEENGGTGHTEAFF
TRBV6-1	CASSQGLAGEPYEQFF
TRBV5-6	CASSSGGDQPQHF
TRBV20-1	CSAMGTSVQFNEQFF
TRBV6-1	CASSKTGDLPQHF
TRBV5-1	CASSLFPGRPLHF
TRBV2	CASKLSQSGEQYF
TRBV4-2	CARSDRDSNHPLHF
TRBV7-9	CASSTGREQYF
TRBV3-1	CASSHNRGSGGRAGYGYTF
TRBV5-1	CASSFGTPNPETQYF
TRBV6-1	CASSSRDRGEQYF
TRBV7-6	CASSTCDRPGTSGGWIF
TRBV20-1	CSASRVNQPQHF
TRBV19	CASNKQGVITNTEAFF
TRBV12-5	CASGLDIGGYTF
TRBV6-5	CASSYSGNGYEQYF
TRBV5-1	CASSLGGARGYEQYF
TRBV6-2/TRBV6-3	CASQRVTGLGAGANVLTF
TRBV6-2/TRBV6-3	CASRGTGIGVGELFF